These 21 T cell receptor beta chains share one sample of origin, sequenced in a study of blood T cells in healthy people across ages. Sample-barcoded 5' priming and a J-beta primer mix drove a second PCR of roughly 6 to 12 cycles. Using its own MiXCR run on the 5' RACE reads, TCRdb lists one record per CDR3 protein. The sample shows about 930,000 distinct CDR3 sequences, about 29% of them seen only once. The sample also formed part of further work on T cells of mothers and their children.

Material for sequencing was blood. The source of these receptors is a woman in her thirties or forties in good health.

The V gene is TRBV6-6, the J gene TRBJ2-5, with D maybe TRBD1 (8 bases). The germline V gene encodes CDR1 MNHNY and CDR2 SVGAGI (reference sequence). There are 15 residues in the CDR3. The V and J ends lost 8 bases and 1 base respectively, with 17 bases between them. CDR3 nucleotides: TGTGCCAGCGAGAGGACAGGGAGGGCCCAAGAGACCCAGTACTTC. Translation: CASERTGRAQETQYF.

This clonotype was seen ten or more times. This chain connects TRBV7-9 to TRBJ1-1; possible D gene TRBD1, 5 bases. This CDR3 comprises 14 residues. Trimming removed 5 bases from V and 4 bases from J, with 14 bases in between. CDR1 and CDR2 (germline): SEHNR, FQNEAQ (reference sequence). This chain's CDR3 is CASSRGPEGTEAFF. The DNA of the CDR3 is TGTGCCAGCAGCCGGGGACCCGAGGGCACTGAAGCTTTCTTT. The whole variable domain, remainder taken from reference TRBV7-9 and TRBJ1-1, is DTGVSQNPRHKITKRGQNVTFRCDPISEHNRLYWYRQTLGQGPEFLTYFQNEAQLEKSRLLSDRFSAERPKGSFSTLEIQRTEQGDSAMYLCASSRGPEGTEAFFGQGTRLTVV.

This clonotype has only a few counts. This chain links TRBV15 with TRBJ2-2; D is unclear. The germline V and J ends were trimmed by 0 bases and 0 bases, with 14 bases remaining between them. Germline V gives CDR1 LNHNV, CDR2 YYDKDF (reference sequence). This CDR3 contains 18 residues. In DNA form, the CDR3 reads TGTGCCACCAGCAGAGATCGCATTGGTCCATCGAACACCGGGGAGCTGTTTTTT. Encoded protein: CATSRDRIGPSNTGELFF. The full variable domain, with the rest looked up from reference TRBV15 and TRBJ2-2, is DAMVIQNPRYQVTQFGKPVTLSCSQTLNHNVMYWYQQKSSQAPKLLFHYYDKDFNNEADTPDNFQSRRPNTSFCFLDIRSPGLGDTAMYLCATSRDRIGPSNTGELFFGEGSRLTVL.

The chain has TRBV11-2 and TRBJ1-1, with D possibly being TRBD1 (5 bases). Germline values: CDR1 SGHAT, CDR2 FQNNGV. This CDR3 comprises 15 residues. V shed 5 bases and J shed 6 bases, with 19 bases lying between them. The DNA for the CDR3 is TGTGCCAGCAGCCCAGGCGGCGGGGGTCGGCCTGAAGCTTTCTTT. The encoded protein is CASSPGGGGRPEAFF.

V gene TRBV29-1 combines with J gene TRBJ2-2, with TRBD1 matching over 9 bases. J gave up 5 bases and V 4 bases, and 11 bases lay outside the gene matches. Germline V gene sequence: CDR1 SQVTM, CDR2 ANQGSEA. The CDR3 totals 16 residues. DNA for the CDR3: TGCAGCGTTGTAGTCTTTCCGGACAGGGGTACCGGGGAGCTGTTTTTT. Translated, it gives CSVVVFPDRGTGELFF.

This clonotype has a count of ten or more. This chain links TRBV9 with TRBJ2-3; D ambiguous. The CDR3 has 18 residues. CDR1 and CDR2 from the germline V gene are SGDLS and YYNGEE. Between the trimmed V and J ends, which lost 2 bases and 0 bases, there was a span of 19 bases. The DNA of the CDR3 is TGTGCCAGCAGCGTGGGTCTTGCCAGACTGACAAGCACAGATACGCAGTATTTT. Its translation is CASSVGLARLTSTDTQYF.

J is TRBJ2-3 and V is TRBV6-1; D is undetermined. Germline-derived CDR1 and CDR2 are MNHNS and SASEGT. CDR3 length: 14 residues. V lost 6 bases and J lost 0, with 10 bases in between. CDR3 protein: CASRRPDSTDTQYF. DNA of the CDR3: TGTGCCAGCAGGAGGCCGGACAGCACAGATACGCAGTATTTT.

V and J are TRBV25-1 and TRBJ1-1; possibly TRBD1 for D (5 bases). Germline loops: CDR1 MGHDK, CDR2 SYGVNS. Trimming took 6 bases from V and 1 from J, leaving 18 bases between them. The CDR3 is made up of 16 amino acids. The chain's CDR3 is CASSPAPGTGNTEAFF. For the CDR3, the DNA is TGTGCCAGCAGCCCCGCCCCCGGGACGGGGAACACTGAAGCTTTCTTT.

V and J are TRBV7-2 and TRBJ2-6, with D tentatively TRBD1 or TRBD2 (5 bases each). Germline CDR1 SGHTA, CDR2 FQGNSA. The V end was cut by 3 bases, the J end by 0 bases, with 12 bases between. This CDR3 spans 17 amino acids. DNA of the CDR3: TGTGCCAGCAGCTTTGAGCAGGGACGCTCTGGGGCCAACGTCCTGACTTTC. This translates into CASSFEQGRSGANVLTF.

Many counts were recorded for this clonotype. This chain joins TRBV2 and TRBJ2-7, with 14 bases lining up with TRBD2. The germline gives CDR1 SNHLY, CDR2 FYNNEI. CDR3 length equals 17 residues. J was trimmed by 4 bases and V by 7 bases; bases with no gene match: 12. The CDR3 DNA sequence: TGTGCCAGCACCCCCTGGGGACTAGCGGGGGCTTTATACGAGCAGTACTTC. Its protein is CASTPWGLAGALYEQYF.

The V call is TRBV5-1, the J call TRBJ2-3; D unresolved. The CDR3 is made up of 15 amino acids. From germline, CDR1 is SGHRS and CDR2 YFSETQ. The V and J ends lost 3 bases and 0 bases respectively, with 11 bases between them. CDR3 sequence: CASSSAQPSTDTQYF. The CDR3 DNA follows: TGCGCCAGCAGCTCCGCTCAACCCAGCACAGATACGCAGTATTTT.

The V gene is TRBV20-1, the J gene TRBJ1-1; TRBD1 agrees at 11 bases. V trimming: 1 base; J trimming: 4 bases; junction bases outside the gene matches: 2. The CDR3 has 14 residues. From germline, CDR1 is DFQATT and CDR2 SNEGSKA (reference sequence). CDR3 bases: TGCAGTGCTAGAGCGGACAGGGGGCTCACTGAAGCTTTCTTT. Its translation: CSARADRGLTEAFF.

This clonotype was picked up a small number of times. This chain connects TRBV7-8 to TRBJ2-1; D may match TRBD1 or TRBD2 (5 bases each). Per the germline V gene, CDR1 is SGHVS and CDR2 is FQNEAQ. The CDR3 consists of 15 residues. V was clipped by 1 base and J by 3 bases, with 10 bases between them. The CDR3 is CASSLGRDRYNEQFF. CDR3 coding DNA: TGTGCCAGCAGCTTAGGCCGGGACCGCTACAATGAGCAGTTCTTC. Based on the CDR3 plus reference TRBV7-8 and TRBJ2-1, the full variable domain is GAGVSQSPRYKVAKRGQDVALRCDPISGHVSLFWYQQALGQGPEFLTYFQNEAQLDKSGLPSDRFFAERPEGSVSTLKIQRTQQEDSAVYLCASSLGRDRYNEQFFGPGTRLTVL.

The chain has TRBV30 and TRBJ1-1; no definite D call. There are 11 residues in the CDR3. Germline V gives CDR1 GTSNPN, CDR2 SVGIG (reference sequence). The ends were cut back, 2 bases at V and 7 bases at J, with 8 bases in the middle. The CDR3 DNA is TGTGCCTGGAGTCAAAGATTTGAAGCTTTCTTT. Encoded protein: CAWSQRFEAFF.

This clonotype was counted ten times or more. The chain has TRBV20-1 and TRBJ2-7; 7 nucleotides line up with TRBD1. CDR1 DFQATT and CDR2 SNEGSKA come from the germline V gene (reference sequence). With 2 bases clipped from V and 3 bases from J, the junction kept 13 bases outside the gene matches. There are 16 residues in the CDR3. CDR3 DNA sequence: TGCAGTGCTAGACCTCGGATGAGGGGGCATTTCTACGAGCAGTACTTC. It codes for CSARPRMRGHFYEQYF.

The gene calls are TRBV20-1 and TRBJ2-7; 12 bases align to TRBD1. The CDR3 totals 16 residues. The V gene end was trimmed by 5 bases and the J gene end by 4 bases; junction bases not matched to a gene: 12. Per the germline V gene, CDR1 is DFQATT and CDR2 is SNEGSKA (reference sequence). The CDR3 DNA sequence: TGCAGTGCTGCCATCCGGGACAGGGGGCGCGGTTACGAGCAGTACTTC. Translation: CSAAIRDRGRGYEQYF.

This clonotype turned up a few times. The J gene is TRBJ1-1, the V gene TRBV18; D possibly corresponds to TRBD1 (5 bases). CDR1 is KGHSH and CDR2 is LQKENI in the germline V gene. The germline V and J ends were trimmed by 3 bases and 4 bases, with 27 bases remaining between them. The CDR3 length is 19 residues. The CDR3, as DNA: TGTGCCAGCTCACCCTACCCTACCGGGGGAGACAGTTTGGGCACTGAAGCTTTCTTT. This gives the protein CASSPYPTGGDSLGTEAFF.

The sample holds a few counts of this clonotype. This chain joins TRBV7-2 and TRBJ2-7, with 7 bases that match TRBD1. In germline, CDR1 is SGHTA, CDR2 FQGNSA. V shed 5 bases and J 3 bases; nucleotides not matched to a gene: 7. The CDR3 totals 14 residues. The CDR3 DNA reads as TGTGCCAGCAGCGCTACGGGACAGAACTACGAGCAGTACTTC. Its protein is CASSATGQNYEQYF.

This clonotype has more than one count but fewer than ten. The chain employs TRBV18 and TRBJ2-7; D is perhaps TRBD1 (5 bases). Germline CDR1 and CDR2: KGHSH and LQKENI. Trimming left V 0 bases short and J 2 bases short, with 11 bases between. This CDR3 has 15 amino acids. The CDR3 here is CASSPPGWGTYEQYF. The CDR3 nucleotides are TGTGCCAGCTCACCACCCGGGTGGGGCACCTACGAGCAGTACTTC.

This chain connects TRBV7-9 to TRBJ1-5; 9 bases align to TRBD1. The CDR3 sequence is 15 residues long. V shed 5 bases and J 0 bases; nucleotides not matched to a gene: 2. Germline assignment: CDR1 SEHNR and CDR2 FQNEAQ (reference sequence). CDR3 amino acids: CASSRQGDSNQPQHF. DNA of the CDR3: TGTGCCAGCAGCCGACAGGGGGATAGCAATCAGCCCCAGCATTTT.

The chain combines TRBV7-9 with TRBJ2-5; D might be TRBD2 (6 bases). CDR1 is SEHNR, CDR2 FQNEAQ, per germline (reference sequence). V was trimmed by 7 bases and J by 9 bases, leaving 18 bases between them. This CDR3 comprises 13 residues. The CDR3 protein is CASILAAGGAQYF. CDR3 nucleotides: TGTGCCAGCATCCTCGCAGCCGGAGGGGCCCAGTACTTC.